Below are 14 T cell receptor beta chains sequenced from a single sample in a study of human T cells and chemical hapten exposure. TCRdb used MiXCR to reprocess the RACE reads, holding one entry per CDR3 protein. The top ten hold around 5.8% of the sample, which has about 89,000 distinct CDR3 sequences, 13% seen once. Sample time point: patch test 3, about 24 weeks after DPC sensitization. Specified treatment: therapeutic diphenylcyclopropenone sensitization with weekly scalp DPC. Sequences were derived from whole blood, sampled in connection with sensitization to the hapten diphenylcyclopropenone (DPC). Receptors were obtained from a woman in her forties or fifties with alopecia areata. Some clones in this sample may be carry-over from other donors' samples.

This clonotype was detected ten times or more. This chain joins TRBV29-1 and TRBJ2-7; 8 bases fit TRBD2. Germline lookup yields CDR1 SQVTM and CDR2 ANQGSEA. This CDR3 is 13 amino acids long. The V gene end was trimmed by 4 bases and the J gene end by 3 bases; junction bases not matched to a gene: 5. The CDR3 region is CSVAPAGDYEQYF. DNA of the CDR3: TGCAGCGTTGCGCCAGCGGGAGACTACGAGCAGTACTTC.

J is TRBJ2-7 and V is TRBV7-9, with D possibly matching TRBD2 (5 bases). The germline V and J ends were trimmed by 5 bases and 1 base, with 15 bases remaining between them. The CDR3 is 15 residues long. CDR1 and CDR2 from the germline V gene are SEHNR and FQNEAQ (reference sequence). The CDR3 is CASSLPRGLSYEQYF. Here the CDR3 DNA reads TGTGCCAGCAGCCTACCGAGAGGGCTGTCCTACGAGCAGTACTTC.

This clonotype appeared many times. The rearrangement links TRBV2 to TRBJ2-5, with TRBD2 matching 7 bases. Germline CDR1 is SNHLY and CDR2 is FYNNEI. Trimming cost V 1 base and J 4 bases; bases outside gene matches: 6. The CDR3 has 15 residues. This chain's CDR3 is CASSEVGLGLETQYF. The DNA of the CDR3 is TGTGCCAGCAGTGAAGTCGGACTAGGGCTAGAGACCCAGTACTTC.

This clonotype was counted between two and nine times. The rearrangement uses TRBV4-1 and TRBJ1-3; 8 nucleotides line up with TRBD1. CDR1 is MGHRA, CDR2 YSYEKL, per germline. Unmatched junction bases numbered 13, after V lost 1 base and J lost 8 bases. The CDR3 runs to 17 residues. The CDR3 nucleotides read TGCGCCAGCAGCCAAGCCCCCCAGGGGGCACAGGGAGACACCATATATTTT. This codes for CASSQAPQGAQGDTIYF.

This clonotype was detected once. The CDR3 DNA reads as TGTGCCAGCGAAGCCCGGCCCGGGGAGCTGTTTTTT. Translation gives CASEARPGELFF. The chain combines TRBV28 with TRBJ2-2; no reliable D call. The CDR3 is 12 residues long. Germline CDR1 reads MDHEN; CDR2 reads SYDVKM. V was pared by 8 bases and J by 6 bases, with 10 bases between.

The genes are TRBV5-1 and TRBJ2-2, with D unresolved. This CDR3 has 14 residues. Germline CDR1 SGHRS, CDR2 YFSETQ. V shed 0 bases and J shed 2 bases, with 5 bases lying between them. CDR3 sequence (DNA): TGCGCCAGCAGCTTGGCGCTCAACACCGGGGAGCTGTTTTTT. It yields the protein CASSLALNTGELFF.

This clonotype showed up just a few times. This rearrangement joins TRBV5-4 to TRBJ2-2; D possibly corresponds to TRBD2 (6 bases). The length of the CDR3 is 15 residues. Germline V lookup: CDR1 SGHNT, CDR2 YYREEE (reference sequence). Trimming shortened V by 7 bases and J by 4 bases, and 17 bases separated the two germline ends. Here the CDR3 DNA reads TGTGCCAGCCTGAACTCGGGACTTAGCACCGGGGAGCTGTTTTTT. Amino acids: CASLNSGLSTGELFF.

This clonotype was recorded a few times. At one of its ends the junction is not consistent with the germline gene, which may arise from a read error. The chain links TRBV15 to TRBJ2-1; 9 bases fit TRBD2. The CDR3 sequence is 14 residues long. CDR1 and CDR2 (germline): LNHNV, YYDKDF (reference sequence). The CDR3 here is CATSRDRGLAPEPF. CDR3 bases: TGTGCCACCAGCAGAGATCGTGGACTAGCGCCCGAACCCTTC. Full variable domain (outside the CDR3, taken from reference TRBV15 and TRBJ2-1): DAMVIQNPRYQVTQFGKPVTLSCSQTLNHNVMYWYQQKSSQAPKLLFHYYDKDFNNEADTPDNFQSRRPNTSFCFLDIRSPGLGDTAMYLCATSRDRGLAPEPFGPGTRLTVL.

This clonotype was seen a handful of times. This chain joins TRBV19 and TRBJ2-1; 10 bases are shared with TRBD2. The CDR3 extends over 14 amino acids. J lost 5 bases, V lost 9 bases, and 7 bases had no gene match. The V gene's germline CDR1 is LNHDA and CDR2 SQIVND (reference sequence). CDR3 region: CASASGSYNNEQFF. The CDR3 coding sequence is TGTGCCAGCGCTAGCGGGAGCTACAACAATGAGCAGTTCTTC.

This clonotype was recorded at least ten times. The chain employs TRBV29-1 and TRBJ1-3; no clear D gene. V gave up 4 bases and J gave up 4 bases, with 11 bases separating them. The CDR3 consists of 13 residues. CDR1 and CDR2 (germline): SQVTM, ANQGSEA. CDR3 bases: TGCAGCGTTGCCCAGGCGGGCGGAAACACCATATATTTT. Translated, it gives CSVAQAGGNTIYF.

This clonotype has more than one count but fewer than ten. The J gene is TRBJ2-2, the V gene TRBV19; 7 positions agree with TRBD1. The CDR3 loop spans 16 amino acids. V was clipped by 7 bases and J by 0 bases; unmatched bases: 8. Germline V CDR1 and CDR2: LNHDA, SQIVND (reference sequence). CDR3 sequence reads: CASTDRTGANTGELFF. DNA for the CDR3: TGTGCCAGTACTGATCGGACAGGCGCGAACACCGGGGAGCTGTTTTTT.

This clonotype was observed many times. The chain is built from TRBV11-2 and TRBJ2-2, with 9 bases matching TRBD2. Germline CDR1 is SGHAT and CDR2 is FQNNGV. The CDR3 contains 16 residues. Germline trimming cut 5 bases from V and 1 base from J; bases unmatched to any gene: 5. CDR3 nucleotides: TGTGCCAGCAGCCCTAGGACTAGCGAGAACACCGGGGAGCTGTTTTTT. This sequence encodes CASSPRTSENTGELFF.

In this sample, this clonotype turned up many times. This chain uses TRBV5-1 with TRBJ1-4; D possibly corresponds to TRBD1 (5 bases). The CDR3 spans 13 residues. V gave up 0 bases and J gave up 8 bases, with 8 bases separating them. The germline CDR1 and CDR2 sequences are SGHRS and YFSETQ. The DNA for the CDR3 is TGCGCCAGCAGCTTGGTTGGGGACGAAAAACTGTTTTTT. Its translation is CASSLVGDEKLFF.

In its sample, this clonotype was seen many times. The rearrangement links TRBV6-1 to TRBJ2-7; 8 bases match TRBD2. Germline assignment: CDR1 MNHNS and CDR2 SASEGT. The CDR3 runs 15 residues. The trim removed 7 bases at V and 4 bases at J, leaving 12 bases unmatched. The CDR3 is CASKRPQRELYEQYF. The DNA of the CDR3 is TGTGCCAGCAAGCGCCCTCAGCGGGAGTTGTACGAGCAGTACTTC.